Listed here are 27 T cell receptor beta chains from one sample, sequenced in a study of regulatory T cells in long-lasting Graves disease. Building of the TCR beta libraries involved iRepertoire HTBI primers and Arm-PCR of CDR3 regions. Each CDR3 protein gets one entry after TCRdb re-called the multiplex PCR reads with MiXCR. The data hold about 620,000 distinct CDR3 sequences, with 16% observed a single time. Regarding time point: newly diagnosed GD, antithyroid drugs for less than 3 months. Isolated PBMC RNA provided the starting material for the TCR library. The data also belong to a second study, concerning T cells in Graves' hyperthyroidism and ophthalmopathy.

Here the sequenced sample was peripheral blood mononuclear cells (PBMCs), taken at new diagnosis, from a patient treated with antithyroid drugs. The receptor source for this set is a woman aged 25 to 39 with Graves disease.

CDR3 sequence: CASSPAGWEANYEQYF. CDR3 in DNA: TGCGCCAGCAGCCCCGCCGGGTGGGAGGCCAACTACGAGCAGTACTTC. The chain employs TRBV4-1 and TRBJ2-7; a weak D match, TRBD2 (6 bases). V shed 4 bases and J shed 3 bases, with 19 bases lying between them. CDR1 and CDR2 (germline): MGHRA, YSYEKL. The CDR3 totals 16 residues.

There are many counts of this clonotype. V and J are TRBV28 and TRBJ1-1; D might be TRBD1 (5 bases). Looked up from germline, CDR1 is MDHEN and CDR2 is SYDVKM. This CDR3 comprises 14 residues. Trimming took 4 bases from V and 1 from J, leaving 10 bases between them. CDR3 protein: CASSSITGNTEAFF. Here the CDR3 DNA reads TGTGCCAGCAGTTCTATAACAGGGAACACTGAAGCTTTCTTT. Drawing the rest from reference TRBV28 and TRBJ1-1, the complete variable domain is DVKVTQSSRYLVKRTGEKVFLECVQDMDHENMFWYRQDPGLGLRLIYFSYDVKMKEKGDIPEGYSVSREKKERFSLILESASTNQTSMYLCASSSITGNTEAFFGQGTRLTVV.

This clonotype was counted many times. CDR3 DNA: TGTGCCAGCAGCAGACTAGTCGGTGGTGAGACCCAGTACTTC. Protein sequence: CASSRLVGGETQYF. The rearrangement uses TRBV6-1 and TRBJ2-5, with a possible D match to TRBD2 (6 bases). Germline CDR1 reads MNHNS; CDR2 reads SASEGT. CDR3 length: 14 residues. V lost 6 bases, J lost 5 bases, and 16 bases lay in between.

In regard to this clonotype: A much bigger clone sits one base away, suggesting this may be a read error. The rearrangement uses TRBV29-1 and TRBJ1-2; 7 bases match TRBD1. Per germline, CDR1 SQVTM and CDR2 ANQGSEA. With 4 bases clipped from V and 4 bases from J, the junction kept 0 bases outside the gene matches. The CDR3 length is 11 residues. The CDR3 sequence: CSVGQGYGYTF. The CDR3, as DNA: TGCAGCGTTGGACAGGGCTATGGCTACACCTTC.

The gene calls are TRBV28 and TRBJ2-3; possibly TRBD1 or TRBD2 for D (7 bases each). CDR3 length equals 16 residues. V was trimmed by 5 bases and J by 8 bases, leaving 23 bases between them. CDR1 and CDR2 from the germline V gene are MDHEN and SYDVKM. The CDR3, as DNA: TGTGCCAGCAGTCGGGCTAGCGGACAGGCGGTGGTTACGCAGTATTTT. Its translation: CASSRASGQAVVTQYF.

This clonotype was seen at least ten times. This rearrangement joins TRBV28 to TRBJ2-7; TRBD1 or TRBD2 may be the D gene (6 bases each). Looked up from germline, CDR1 is MDHEN and CDR2 is SYDVKM. This CDR3 contains 15 residues. Deletions cut 6 bases from V and 5 bases from J, with 20 bases between. DNA of the CDR3: TGTGCCAGCAGCGCCGGGGGCGGCAGGCCCCACGAGCAGTACTTC. It is translated as CASSAGGGRPHEQYF.

This sequence joins TRBV9 and TRBJ2-5; weak D call: TRBD2 (6 bases). V lost 0 bases, J lost 5 bases, and 14 bases lay in between. Germline V gene data show CDR1 as SGDLS and CDR2 as YYNGEE. The CDR3 is 15 amino acids. The CDR3 nucleotides read TGTGCCAGCAGCGTAGCCGCGGGACTGCTGGAGACCCAGTACTTC. Its translation: CASSVAAGLLETQYF. Combining the CDR3 with reference TRBV9 and TRBJ2-5 gives the whole variable domain DSGVTQTPKHLITATGQRVTLRCSPRSGDLSVYWYQQSLDQGLQFLIQYYNGEERAKGNILERFSAQQFPDLHSELNLSSLELGDSALYFCASSVAAGLLETQYFGPGTRLLVL.

This clonotype came up a few times. The chain has TRBV20-1 and TRBJ2-7; D perhaps matches TRBD2 (5 bases). The CDR3 consists of 14 residues. Germline CDR1 DFQATT, CDR2 SNEGSKA (reference sequence). Deletions cut 1 base from V and 2 bases from J, with 12 bases between. The CDR3 loop is CSARAGEGPYEQYF. The CDR3 DNA reads as TGCAGTGCTAGAGCCGGCGAGGGCCCCTACGAGCAGTACTTC.

The sample holds a few counts of this clonotype. This sequence joins TRBV30 and TRBJ1-5; D is ambiguous. Germline assignment: CDR1 GTSNPN and CDR2 SVGIG (reference sequence). The CDR3 contains 15 residues. Trimming took off 1 base at V and 3 bases at J, with 13 bases between the two ends. The CDR3 sequence: CAWSGGKTYNQPQHF. The CDR3 DNA sequence: TGTGCCTGGAGTGGCGGGAAAACGTACAATCAGCCCCAGCATTTT.

This clonotype has at least ten counts. The rearrangement uses TRBV6-2 or TRBV6-3 and TRBJ2-1, with D maybe TRBD1 (5 bases). Germline CDR1 MNHEY, CDR2 SVGEGT. This CDR3 has 15 amino acids. V lost 7 bases and J lost 1, with 14 bases in between. The CDR3 reads CASTLGAPSYNEQFF. CDR3 nucleotides: TGTGCCAGCACCTTAGGGGCTCCTTCCTACAATGAGCAGTTCTTC.

This clonotype appeared many times. This chain joins TRBV12-3 or TRBV12-4 and TRBJ1-2, with D tentatively TRBD1 (6 bases). V dropped 6 bases and J dropped 7 bases, with 15 bases sitting between them. The CDR3 consists of 13 residues. The CDR3 here is CASRSGVPGGYTF. CDR3 nucleotides: TGTGCCAGCAGGTCAGGGGTTCCGGGTGGCTACACCTTC.

This clonotype has a count of ten or more. V gene TRBV20-1 combines with J gene TRBJ1-5; D is ambiguous. This CDR3 comprises 14 residues. The germline V gene encodes CDR1 DFQATT and CDR2 SNEGSKA (reference sequence). V was cut by 0 bases and J by 1 base, with 7 bases left in between. The CDR3 sequence is CSARDGRSNQPQHF. DNA of the CDR3: TGCAGTGCTAGAGATGGGAGGAGCAATCAGCCCCAGCATTTT.

The chain uses TRBV4-1 and TRBJ1-4; D is unclear. Trimming left V 1 base short and J 7 bases short, with 13 bases between. The length of the CDR3 is 15 residues. Germline V lookup: CDR1 MGHRA, CDR2 YSYEKL. The CDR3 loop is CASSQGPGTFEKLFF. Written as DNA, the CDR3 is TGCGCCAGCAGCCAAGGACCGGGTACCTTTGAAAAACTGTTTTTT.

The chain links TRBV5-4 to TRBJ2-1; D perhaps matches TRBD2 (6 bases). CDR3 length equals 16 residues. Germline lookup yields CDR1 SGHNT and CDR2 YYREEE (reference sequence). Trimming took 0 bases from V and 0 from J, leaving 10 bases between them. CDR3 in DNA: TGTGCCAGCAGCTTGGGAGCGGGCATCTCCTACAATGAGCAGTTCTTC. This translates into CASSLGAGISYNEQFF.

This chain uses TRBV28 with TRBJ1-1; no reliable D call. Per the germline V gene, CDR1 is MDHEN and CDR2 is SYDVKM. V lost 5 bases and J 1 base, leaving 11 bases between the germline ends. This CDR3 region has 14 residues. CDR3 bases: TGTGCCAGCAGTCCTCCCCAGTGGAACACTGAAGCTTTCTTT. Encoded protein: CASSPPQWNTEAFF. Drawing the rest from reference TRBV28 and TRBJ1-1, the complete variable domain is DVKVTQSSRYLVKRTGEKVFLECVQDMDHENMFWYRQDPGLGLRLIYFSYDVKMKEKGDIPEGYSVSREKKERFSLILESASTNQTSMYLCASSPPQWNTEAFFGQGTRLTVV.

The chain recombines TRBV7-8 with TRBJ2-1; 8 positions agree with TRBD2. Germline-derived CDR1 and CDR2 are SGHVS and FQNEAQ. V lost 5 bases to trimming and J lost 6 bases; unmatched junction nucleotides: 3. This CDR3 comprises 13 residues. CDR3: CASSPLAGNEQFF. The CDR3 region has the DNA TGTGCCAGCAGCCCCCTAGCGGGCAATGAGCAGTTCTTC.

V and J are TRBV5-4 and TRBJ1-1, with D perhaps matching TRBD1 (5 bases). Germline V gene lookup returns CDR1 SGHNT and CDR2 YYREEE (reference sequence). The ends were cut back, 7 bases at V and 3 bases at J, with 19 bases in the middle. The CDR3 contains 15 residues. The CDR3 is CASGAAGWGDTEAFF. The DNA of the CDR3 is TGTGCCAGCGGCGCGGCCGGGTGGGGGGACACTGAAGCTTTCTTT.

This clonotype was seen repeatedly, ten times or more. This chain joins TRBV6-1 and TRBJ1-4; 11 bases line up with TRBD1. This CDR3 has 13 residues. Germline V gene sequence: CDR1 MNHNS, CDR2 SASEGT. The ends lost 10 bases at V and 7 bases at J; junction bases unmatched: 5. Here the CDR3 DNA reads TGTGCCACCGGGACAGGGGGAAGTGAAAAACTGTTTTTT. Translation: CATGTGGSEKLFF.

The J gene is TRBJ2-1, the V gene TRBV7-9, with D perhaps matching TRBD2 (6 bases). This CDR3 comprises 14 residues. Germline assignment: CDR1 SEHNR and CDR2 FQNEAQ (reference sequence). V dropped 7 bases and J dropped 4 bases, with 14 bases sitting between them. The CDR3 bases are TGTGCCAGCATTGAAGCAGGAGGGTACAATGAGCAGTTCTTC. It yields the protein CASIEAGGYNEQFF. The full variable domain, rest sourced from reference TRBV7-9 and TRBJ2-1, is DTGVSQNPRHKITKRGQNVTFRCDPISEHNRLYWYRQTLGQGPEFLTYFQNEAQLEKSRLLSDRFSAERPKGSFSTLEIQRTEQGDSAMYLCASIEAGGYNEQFFGPGTRLTVL.

This clonotype has at least ten counts. The rearrangement joins TRBV29-1 to TRBJ1-2, with a tentative D call TRBD1 (6 bases). The CDR3 extends over 12 amino acids. Trimming shortened V by 7 bases and J by 3 bases, and 12 bases separated the two germline ends. In germline, CDR1 is SQVTM, CDR2 ANQGSEA. The DNA for the CDR3 is TGCAGCGGCCAGGGGTTTGACTATGGCTACACCTTC. Translated: CSGQGFDYGYTF.

The CDR3 protein is CASSTQDRTDTQYF. The CDR3 DNA reads TGCGCCAGCAGCACCCAGGACAGAACAGATACGCAGTATTTT. The rearrangement uses TRBV4-1 and TRBJ2-3; weak D call: TRBD1 (6 bases). The CDR3 extends over 14 amino acids. From germline, CDR1 is MGHRA and CDR2 YSYEKL. V dropped 5 bases and J dropped 3 bases, with 12 bases sitting between them.

This clonotype was detected ten times or more. V and J are TRBV3-1 and TRBJ2-1; weak D call: TRBD2 (5 bases). V shed 3 bases and J shed 6 bases, with 9 bases lying between them. The CDR3 is made up of 13 amino acids. The germline V gene has CDR1 LGHDT and CDR2 YNNKEL (reference sequence). CDR3 sequence (DNA): TGTGCCAGCAGCCATTTACGGGGCAATGAGCAGTTCTTC. It encodes CASSHLRGNEQFF.

V and J are TRBV19 and TRBJ2-7, with unresolved D. The CDR3 sequence is 15 residues long. V lost 5 bases and J 3 bases, leaving 17 bases between the germline ends. Germline values: CDR1 LNHDA, CDR2 SQIVND (reference sequence). The CDR3 DNA reads TGTGCCAGTAGTCTCCGCGCCGGGTCTTACTACGAGCAGTACTTC. Amino acid sequence: CASSLRAGSYYEQYF.

This chain joins TRBV11-3 and TRBJ1-2; D is ambiguous. The V gene's germline CDR1 is SGHNT and CDR2 YENEEA. Trimming pared 0 bases from V and 6 bases from J, leaving 8 bases between. The CDR3 extends over 13 amino acids. The CDR3 DNA reads TGTGCCAGCAGCTTAGAGTCCGGGGATGGCTACACCTTC. Amino acid sequence: CASSLESGDGYTF.

This clonotype appeared many times. This chain uses TRBV28 with TRBJ2-3; 11 bases are shared with TRBD2. The V gene end was trimmed by 6 bases and the J gene end by 11 bases; junction bases not matched to a gene: 13. The CDR3 is made up of 15 amino acids. Germline V gene data show CDR1 as MDHEN and CDR2 as SYDVKM. The CDR3 nucleotides are TGTGCCAGCAGGCCTACTAGCGGGAGTTGGACTGTGCAGTATTTT. Translating gives CASRPTSGSWTVQYF.

The sample holds a few counts of this clonotype. This chain connects TRBV29-1 to TRBJ2-5; D ambiguous. The length of the CDR3 is 11 residues. Looked up from germline, CDR1 is SQVTM and CDR2 is ANQGSEA. Trimming removed 6 bases from V and 4 bases from J, with 9 bases in between. CDR3: CSVRHGETQYF. DNA of the CDR3: TGCAGCGTACGACATGGAGAGACCCAGTACTTC.

The CDR3 is CASSPNGYNSPLHF. DNA of the CDR3: TGTGCCAGCAGTCCCAATGGATATAATTCACCCCTCCACTTT. V usage is TRBV28 and J usage is TRBJ1-6; no clear D. This CDR3 is built from 14 residues. Between the trimmed V and J ends, which lost 5 bases and 4 bases, there was a span of 9 bases. Germline CDR1 MDHEN, CDR2 SYDVKM.